The clone carrying this T cell receptor (beta chain) was seen just once. Per the original methods: Nucleated cell counts were estimated from reference gene primer amplification. The protocol was immunoSEQ multiplex PCR, while the TCRdb copy is restricted to in-frame clones and leaves out a portion. V and J calls plus clone size are reproduced from that table; the DNA served to infer D and trimming. The sample records under 250,000 clones, about nine tenths being singletons. These data originate in a study of blood T cell repertoires in COVID-19. Study-level background: The study drew acute and convalescent COVID-19 samples from the United States, Italy and Spain. In each case, the material was cDNA or gDNA derived from T cells, B-cell-depleted T cells, or PBMCs.

This TCR derives from a man aged 55 to 70 who had recovered from COVID-19. Material for sequencing was peripheral blood.

The CDR3 DNA sequence: TGTGCCAGCAGCGTAGTGGAGGGGCCTTACGAGCAGTACTTC. This encodes CASSVVEGPYEQYF. The chain links TRBV9 to TRBJ2-7; possibly TRBD2 for D (6 bases). Trimming shortened V by 0 bases and J by 4 bases, and 11 bases separated the two germline ends. The CDR3 length is 14 residues. Germline CDR1 reads SGDLS; CDR2 reads YYNGEE. Full variable domain (remainder filled in from reference TRBV9 and TRBJ2-7): DSGVTQTPKHLITATGQRVTLRCSPRSGDLSVYWYQQSLDQGLQFLIQYYNGEERAKGNILERFSAQQFPDLHSELNLSSLELGDSALYFCASSVVEGPYEQYFGPGTRLTVT.